A single sample is the source of the 25 T cell receptor beta chains below, sequenced in a study of response to subunit inactivated influenza vaccine (dated by TCRdb to about 2018). Libraries were made using RT-PCR. The sequencer listed for this sample is Illumina HiSeq 2500. TCRdb passed the public sequencing reads through fastp at Q25 and MiXCR, retaining productive beta sequences. Records with the same CDR3 protein are collapsed into one entry carrying the most frequent genes and DNA. The sample table lists hundreds of thousands of distinct CDR3 sequences, more than 15% of them with a count of one. The ten most abundant clones make up roughly 12% of the sample. The material sequenced was PBMCs from blood, taken about 12 days after vaccination. The receptor set was obtained from a man in his fifties who received an inactivated influenza vaccine. Donor details come from another sample of the same person, matched by shared clones.

This clonotype was counted only a few times. The chain has TRBV12-3 or TRBV12-4 and TRBJ2-5, with 9 bases fitting TRBD1. The CDR3 extends over 15 amino acids. The V gene end was trimmed by 6 bases and the J gene end by 3 bases; junction bases not matched to a gene: 8. DNA for the CDR3: TGTGCCAGCAGCCATTGGACAGGGGAGAAAGAGACCCAGTACTTC. Protein product: CASSHWTGEKETQYF.

This clonotype was picked up a small number of times. The chain uses TRBV29-1 and TRBJ2-1, with a possible D match to TRBD2 (7 bases). CDR1 and CDR2 from the germline V gene are SQVTM and ANQGSEA. CDR3 length: 15 residues. The V end was cut by 4 bases, the J end by 1 base, with 14 bases between. The CDR3 region is CSVGGGGSSYNEQFF. In DNA, the CDR3 is TGCAGCGTTGGGGGGGGCGGGAGTTCCTACAATGAGCAGTTCTTC.

This sequence joins TRBV5-4 and TRBJ2-5, with 8 bases that match TRBD2. Germline CDR1 and CDR2: SGHNT and YYREEE (reference sequence). V dropped 0 bases and J dropped 3; count of bases not matched to a gene: 1. The CDR3 is 14 residues long. CDR3 loop: CASSLEAGEETQYF. CDR3 nucleotides: TGTGCCAGCAGCTTGGAAGCGGGAGAAGAGACCCAGTACTTC.

The CDR3 sequence: CASSFSGGAPNEQFF. CDR3 DNA sequence: TGTGCCAGCAGCTTTAGCGGGGGGGCCCCCAATGAGCAGTTCTTC. V usage is TRBV11-2 and J usage is TRBJ2-1, with 11 bases identical to TRBD2. V was pared by 3 bases and J by 6 bases, with 4 bases of the junction left unmatched. The length of the CDR3 is 15 residues. Germline V gene sequence: CDR1 SGHAT, CDR2 FQNNGV.

V gene TRBV5-1 combines with J gene TRBJ2-7, with a weak D call TRBD1 (5 bases). V was cut by 6 bases and J by 0 bases, with 13 bases left in between. This CDR3 region has 14 residues. Looked up from germline, CDR1 is SGHRS and CDR2 is YFSETQ. The CDR3 spells CASTSDSLSYEQYF. CDR3 DNA sequence: TGCGCCAGCACCTCCGACAGCCTCTCCTACGAGCAGTACTTC.

The genes are TRBV7-9 and TRBJ2-3; D unclear. CDR3 length: 16 amino acids. Germline loops: CDR1 SEHNR, CDR2 FQNEAQ (reference sequence). The V gene lost 2 bases and the J gene lost 0 bases, with 12 bases spanning the gap. The CDR3 protein is CASSLISWGSTDTQYF. The CDR3 DNA follows: TGTGCCAGCAGCTTAATCTCCTGGGGAAGCACAGATACGCAGTATTTT. The full variable domain, rest sourced from reference TRBV7-9 and TRBJ2-3, is DTGVSQNPRHKITKRGQNVTFRCDPISEHNRLYWYRQTLGQGPEFLTYFQNEAQLEKSRLLSDRFSAERPKGSFSTLEIQRTEQGDSAMYLCASSLISWGSTDTQYFGPGTRLTVL.

This clonotype was recorded at least ten times. This rearrangement joins TRBV5-5 to TRBJ1-1, with TRBD1 matching 8 bases. V was clipped by 4 bases and J by 4 bases; unmatched bases: 3. In germline, CDR1 is SGHKS, CDR2 YYEKEE (reference sequence). The CDR3 is made up of 13 amino acids. CDR3 coding DNA: TGTGCCAGCAGCACAGGACAGGGCACTGAAGCTTTCTTT. Residues: CASSTGQGTEAFF.

The rearrangement joins TRBV30 to TRBJ2-7; TRBD2 matches at 8 bases. The CDR3 length is 14 residues. V dropped 2 bases and J dropped 0; count of bases not matched to a gene: 3. Germline V CDR1 and CDR2: GTSNPN, SVGIG (reference sequence). In DNA form, the CDR3 reads TGTGCCTGGAGTAGGGCGGGAGGCTCCTACGAGCAGTACTTC. This sequence encodes CAWSRAGGSYEQYF.

The rearrangement uses TRBV20-1 and TRBJ2-2; 11 bases line up with TRBD2. From germline, CDR1 is DFQATT and CDR2 SNEGSKA (reference sequence). This CDR3 has 18 amino acids. The junction had 11 bases not matched to a gene; V was cut back by 2 bases and J by 3 bases. Written as DNA, the CDR3 is TGCAGTGCTAGACCCATTACTGCTAGCGGGAGGTACACCGGGGAGCTGTTTTTT. Translated, it gives CSARPITASGRYTGELFF.

The chain employs TRBV27 and TRBJ2-7, with D possibly matching TRBD2 (5 bases). This CDR3 has 15 amino acids. CDR1 and CDR2 from the germline V gene are MNHEY and SMNVEV (reference sequence). V was cut by 0 bases and J by 2 bases, with 11 bases left in between. CDR3 nucleotides: TGTGCCAGCAGTTTATCCGCGGGCATTCCCTACGAGCAGTACTTC. Protein: CASSLSAGIPYEQYF.

This chain uses TRBV20-1 with TRBJ2-1; 11 nucleotides match TRBD2. The CDR3 has 14 amino acids. After removal of 6 bases from V and 9 bases from J, the junction contained 10 bases not matched to a gene. Germline values: CDR1 DFQATT, CDR2 SNEGSKA (reference sequence). The CDR3 here is CSAWTSGWGGEQFF. CDR3 nucleotide sequence: TGCAGTGCGTGGACTAGCGGGTGGGGTGGTGAGCAGTTCTTC.

This clonotype was observed a handful of times. The CDR3 DNA reads as TGTGCCAGCAGCTTAGTTCAGGGGAATGGCGGGGAGCTGTTTTTT. This gives the protein CASSLVQGNGGELFF. This chain connects TRBV7-2 to TRBJ2-2, with D possibly being TRBD1 (6 bases). Germline V lookup: CDR1 SGHTA, CDR2 FQGNSA. CDR3 length: 15 residues. V was pared by 1 base and J by 7 bases, with 13 bases between.

V usage is TRBV20-1 and J usage is TRBJ2-1, with 12 bases that match TRBD2. The CDR3 covers 17 residues. Germline-derived CDR1 and CDR2 are DFQATT and SNEGSKA (reference sequence). V dropped 5 bases and J dropped 8; count of bases not matched to a gene: 16. The CDR3 reads CSAALAGGWIIGHEQFF. The CDR3 DNA follows: TGCAGTGCTGCACTAGCGGGGGGCTGGATAATCGGCCATGAGCAGTTCTTC.

This clonotype was seen a handful of times. The chain combines TRBV5-1 with TRBJ1-1, with TRBD1 matching 8 bases. This CDR3 spans 14 amino acids. Germline CDR1 is SGHRS and CDR2 is YFSETQ. J lost 4 bases, V lost 2 bases, and 4 bases had no gene match. The CDR3 here is CASSLRQGPTEAFF. The CDR3 nucleotides read TGCGCCAGCAGCTTACGACAGGGGCCCACTGAAGCTTTCTTT.

This clonotype was detected ten times or more. The V call is TRBV3-1, the J call TRBJ2-7, with D possibly being TRBD1 (6 bases). Germline V gene lookup returns CDR1 LGHDT and CDR2 YNNKEL (reference sequence). CDR3 length equals 14 residues. Trimming removed 5 bases at V and 2 bases at J, with 13 bases between. The CDR3 is CASSDSGHTYEQYF. In nucleotides, the CDR3 is TGTGCCAGCAGCGATTCGGGACATACCTACGAGCAGTACTTC.

This clonotype has just a few counts. This rearrangement joins TRBV7-2 to TRBJ2-5; 8 bases fit TRBD2. The trim removed 5 bases at V and 4 bases at J, leaving 9 bases unmatched. From germline, CDR1 is SGHTA and CDR2 FQGNSA. The CDR3 totals 15 residues. The CDR3 spells CASSPTTAGVETQYF. In nucleotides, the CDR3 is TGTGCCAGCAGCCCGACCACAGCGGGAGTAGAGACCCAGTACTTC.

The CDR3 coding sequence is TGTGCCAGCAGAGGACTAGCGGGAGGCCAGACCCAGTACTTC. This translates into CASRGLAGGQTQYF. This chain connects TRBV2 to TRBJ2-5; 14 bases agree with TRBD2. Germline CDR1 SNHLY, CDR2 FYNNEI. The CDR3 covers 14 residues. V was pared by 6 bases and J by 6 bases, with 3 bases of the junction left unmatched. The full variable domain, in which reference TRBV2 and TRBJ2-5 provide the parts outside the CDR3, is EPEVTQTPSHQVTQMGQEVILRCVPISNHLYFYWYRQILGQKVEFLVSFYNNEISEKSEIFDDQFSVERPDGSNFTLKIRSTKLEDSAMYFCASRGLAGGQTQYFGPGTRLLVL.

The gene calls are TRBV9 and TRBJ1-2, with TRBD1 identical over 7 bases. The germline V gene has CDR1 SGDLS and CDR2 YYNGEE. The ends lost 2 bases at V and 4 bases at J; junction bases unmatched: 5. This CDR3 has 14 residues. The CDR3, as DNA: TGTGCCAGCAGCGTCACAGGGGTAGGCTATGGCTACACCTTC. Translation: CASSVTGVGYGYTF.

Ten or more counts support this clonotype. The V gene is TRBV12-3 or TRBV12-4, the J gene TRBJ2-7, with D possibly being TRBD1 (5 bases). The CDR3 runs to 12 residues. Trimming stripped 3 bases from V and 5 bases from J, with 8 bases between. CDR3 nucleotides: TGTGCCAGCAGTTTCGTAGGGGACGAGCAGTACTTC. Its translation is CASSFVGDEQYF.

A single count supports this clonotype. The chain carries TRBV5-1 and TRBJ2-2; D might be TRBD2 (5 bases). The germline CDR1 and CDR2 sequences are SGHRS and YFSETQ. V was trimmed by 4 bases and J by 2 bases, leaving 12 bases between them. The CDR3 extends over 15 amino acids. DNA for the CDR3: TGCGCCAGCAGCGCAATACGGGGAAACACCGGGGAGCTGTTTTTT. As protein: CASSAIRGNTGELFF.

This chain connects TRBV5-6 to TRBJ2-7, with unresolved D. The ends were cut back, 0 bases at V and 2 bases at J, with 9 bases in the middle. Germline V gives CDR1 SGHDT, CDR2 YYEEEE. The CDR3 contains 14 residues. In nucleotides, the CDR3 is TGTGCCAGCAGCTTGGCCTTGGATACCTACGAGCAGTACTTC. The encoded protein is CASSLALDTYEQYF.

The chain is built from TRBV7-2 and TRBJ1-5, with 7 bases that match TRBD1. This CDR3 region has 15 residues. After removal of 1 base from V and 3 bases from J, the junction contained 3 bases not matched to a gene. CDR1 and CDR2 from the germline V gene are SGHTA and FQGNSA. In nucleotides, the CDR3 is TGTGCCAGCAGCTTAGGGACAGGTCCCAATCAGCCCCAGCATTTT. The encoded protein is CASSLGTGPNQPQHF.

This clonotype was counted between two and nine times. CDR3 DNA: TGTGCCAGCAGCCAAGTTCTCGAGACGCAGCAAGGGCCCCAGCATTTT. Translation: CASSQVLETQQGPQHF. The chain uses TRBV4-2 and TRBJ1-5; no firm D call. V was cut by 1 base and J by 9 bases, with 19 bases left in between. Germline V CDR1 and CDR2: LGHNA, YNFKEQ. This CDR3 contains 16 residues.

This clonotype was observed a handful of times. The genes are TRBV12-3 or TRBV12-4 and TRBJ2-1; 9 nucleotides line up with TRBD2. The CDR3 sequence is 16 residues long. Unmatched junction bases numbered 10, after V lost 6 bases and J lost 4 bases. The CDR3 region is CASRLRRGGKYNEQFF. The CDR3 coding sequence is TGTGCCAGCAGGTTAAGGCGGGGGGGCAAATACAATGAGCAGTTCTTC.

This clonotype was observed a few times. J is TRBJ1-4 and V is TRBV29-1; possibly TRBD1 for D (6 bases). The length of the CDR3 is 12 residues. The germline V and J ends were trimmed by 7 bases and 5 bases, with 11 bases remaining between them. The V gene's germline CDR1 is SQVTM and CDR2 ANQGSEA. The chain's CDR3 is CSAGGANEKLFF. The DNA for the CDR3 is TGCAGCGCCGGGGGGGCCAATGAAAAACTGTTTTTT.